A selection of T cell receptor beta chains follows, all from one sample in a study of T-cell reconstitution after alpha-beta-depleted transplantation in children. TCRdb itself ran the PCR reads through MiXCR, one entry per CDR3 protein. The sample has 100,000 to 130,000 distinct CDR3 sequences, approximately 6.4% seen once. The sequences come from PBMCs, mostly from graft donor cells, collected 360 days after TCRalphabeta/CD19-depleted stem cell transplant. These receptors all stem from a male patient aged 2 to 9 who had a stem cell transplant for acute lymphoblastic leukemia, so the T cells may come from the graft donor. The CDR3 runs from the conserved cysteine through the conserved F or W. Fields, in order: CDR3 DNA, CDR3 protein, clone size, J gene, D gene, V gene. The D gene is left open where the match is weak. The listing skips clone size in some rows; elsewhere it reads once, few, many or a size class.

cdr3_nt: TGTGCCATTAGGACTAGCGGCTACGAGCAGTACTTC; cdr3_aa: CAIRTSGYEQYF; clone_size: few; j_call: TRBJ2-7; d_call: TRBD2; v_call: TRBV27
cdr3_nt: TGTGCCAGCAGTTTGCGGAGTGCGGATGAAAAACTGTTTTTT; cdr3_aa: CASSLRSADEKLFF; clone_size: .; j_call: TRBJ1-4; d_call: .; v_call: TRBV12-3/TRBV12-4
cdr3_nt: TGTGCCAGCGGTGGGGGCAACACCGGGGAGCTGTTTTTT; cdr3_aa: CASGGGNTGELFF; clone_size: once; j_call: TRBJ2-2; d_call: .; v_call: TRBV6-2/TRBV6-3
cdr3_nt: TGCAGTGCTAGAGACTTGGGGACGTCGGAGGATACGCAGTATTTT; cdr3_aa: CSARDLGTSEDTQYF; clone_size: many; j_call: TRBJ2-3; d_call: .; v_call: TRBV20-1
cdr3_nt: TGCGCCAGCAGCCACAGGACCTCCTACGAGCAGTACTTC; cdr3_aa: CASSHRTSYEQYF; clone_size: few; j_call: TRBJ2-7; d_call: .; v_call: TRBV4-3
cdr3_nt: TGTGCCAGCAGCGTAGAAGGGACAGGGGGCAACGAGCAGTACTTC; cdr3_aa: CASSVEGTGGNEQYF; clone_size: .; j_call: TRBJ2-7; d_call: TRBD1; v_call: TRBV9
cdr3_nt: TGTGCCAGCAGCTTAGGCCTAGGCTTGAACACTGAAGCTTTCTTT; cdr3_aa: CASSLGLGLNTEAFF; clone_size: .; j_call: TRBJ1-1; d_call: .; v_call: TRBV7-8
cdr3_nt: TGTGCCATCAGTGAGTCGAGGGGAGTGGCTAGCGGGAGAGAGACCCAGTACTTC; cdr3_aa: CAISESRGVASGRETQYF; clone_size: few; j_call: TRBJ2-5; d_call: TRBD2; v_call: TRBV10-3
cdr3_nt: TGCGCCAGCAGCCAAGATGGCCCCTCATATCGGCGGGGGAGGAATGAGCAGTTCTTC; cdr3_aa: CASSQDGPSYRRGRNEQFF; clone_size: many; j_call: TRBJ2-1; d_call: TRBD2; v_call: TRBV4-3
cdr3_nt: TGTGCCATTACGGAGGGTTGGAACACTGAAGCTTTCTTT; cdr3_aa: CAITEGWNTEAFF; clone_size: many; j_call: TRBJ1-1; d_call: .; v_call: TRBV6-6
cdr3_nt: TGTGCCAGCAGACTAAGGTCCCATGAGCAGTTCTTC; cdr3_aa: CASRLRSHEQFF; clone_size: many; j_call: TRBJ2-1; d_call: .; v_call: TRBV7-9
cdr3_nt: TGTGCCAGCAGCAAACTTCGGGAAAAGTGGGACAGTCCCATTTACAATGAGCAGTTCTTC; cdr3_aa: CASSKLREKWDSPIYNEQFF; clone_size: many; j_call: TRBJ2-1; d_call: .; v_call: TRBV21-1
cdr3_nt: TGTGCCAGCAGTTTATCCGAATACGAGCAGTACTTC; cdr3_aa: CASSLSEYEQYF; clone_size: many; j_call: TRBJ2-7; d_call: .; v_call: TRBV28
cdr3_nt: TGTGCCAGCAGTGGGGGCAGGGCCGCCTACGAGCAGTACTTC; cdr3_aa: CASSGGRAAYEQYF; clone_size: few; j_call: TRBJ2-7; d_call: .; v_call: TRBV27
cdr3_nt: TGCAGCCCAAGGGAGGGGGGTATCTACGAGCAGTACTTC; cdr3_aa: CSPREGGIYEQYF; clone_size: few; j_call: TRBJ2-7; d_call: .; v_call: TRBV20-1
cdr3_nt: TGTGCCAGCAGCCCAAGGGGGGGGGTCCCCTTGTACAATGAGCAGTTCTTC; cdr3_aa: CASSPRGGVPLYNEQFF; clone_size: .; j_call: TRBJ2-1; d_call: .; v_call: TRBV7-6
cdr3_nt: TGCGCCAGCAGCTTGCCCGCCGGCCCCAAGGATACGCAGTATTTT; cdr3_aa: CASSLPAGPKDTQYF; clone_size: many; j_call: TRBJ2-3; d_call: .; v_call: TRBV5-1
cdr3_nt: TGTGCCAGCAGCAACGGGAGGCAGCAAGAGACCCAGTACTTC; cdr3_aa: CASSNGRQQETQYF; clone_size: many; j_call: TRBJ2-5; d_call: TRBD2; v_call: TRBV7-2
cdr3_nt: TGTGCCAGCAGCGCCCTAACAGATACGCAGTATTTT; cdr3_aa: CASSALTDTQYF; clone_size: few; j_call: TRBJ2-3; d_call: .; v_call: TRBV7-6
cdr3_nt: TGCGCCAGCAGCTATGGGTTCAGTACGGTCACTGAAGCTTTCTTT; cdr3_aa: CASSYGFSTVTEAFF; clone_size: few; j_call: TRBJ1-1; d_call: .; v_call: TRBV4-1
cdr3_nt: TGTGCCAGCAGGGACAGGGTCGGGTCTGGAAACACCATATATTTT; cdr3_aa: CASRDRVGSGNTIYF; clone_size: .; j_call: TRBJ1-3; d_call: TRBD1; v_call: TRBV27
cdr3_nt: TGTGCCAGCAGTCTGGAGGGCGGGGGCTATGGCTACACCTTC; cdr3_aa: CASSLEGGGYGYTF; clone_size: many; j_call: TRBJ1-2; d_call: .; v_call: TRBV6-5
cdr3_nt: TGTGCCAGCAGCCCTTGGGGACTAGCGGGGGTCCGCCAAGAGACCCAGTACTTC; cdr3_aa: CASSPWGLAGVRQETQYF; clone_size: .; j_call: TRBJ2-5; d_call: TRBD2; v_call: TRBV3-1
cdr3_nt: TGCGCCAGCAGCCTGTCGGCAGGCGCCTTCTACGAGCAGTACTTC; cdr3_aa: CASSLSAGAFYEQYF; clone_size: few; j_call: TRBJ2-7; d_call: .; v_call: TRBV4-3
cdr3_nt: TGTGCCAGCTCAGCACCGGGGGAAACCTACAATGAGCAGTTCTTC; cdr3_aa: CASSAPGETYNEQFF; clone_size: few; j_call: TRBJ2-1; d_call: .; v_call: TRBV18
cdr3_nt: TGCGCCAGCAGCTTGGCCAACCAGGGGGCGCGAAATGAGCAGTTCTTC; cdr3_aa: CASSLANQGARNEQFF; clone_size: many; j_call: TRBJ2-1; d_call: TRBD1; v_call: TRBV5-1
cdr3_nt: TGTGCCAGCAGCGTAGCTATAAGGGACAGGGCGAAGCTTGGGGCCAACGTCCTGACTTTC; cdr3_aa: CASSVAIRDRAKLGANVLTF; clone_size: .; j_call: TRBJ2-6; d_call: TRBD1; v_call: TRBV9
cdr3_nt: TGTGCCAGCTCCCGGGCCGGGGAGCTGTTTTTT; cdr3_aa: CASSRAGELFF; clone_size: many; j_call: TRBJ2-2; d_call: .; v_call: TRBV28
cdr3_nt: TGTGCCAGCAGCCTTCTAACGGGGGATACGCAGTATTTT; cdr3_aa: CASSLLTGDTQYF; clone_size: many; j_call: TRBJ2-3; d_call: .; v_call: TRBV5-6
cdr3_nt: TGCGCCAGCAGCCAAGAAGGGTCCAATGAGCATTTCTTC; cdr3_aa: CASSQEGSNEHFF; clone_size: .; j_call: TRBJ2-1; d_call: .; v_call: TRBV4-3
cdr3_nt: TGTGCCAGCAGCCATTTTGGGGGCGGGGGCGCGGATGAAAAACTGTTTTTT; cdr3_aa: CASSHFGGGGADEKLFF; clone_size: few; j_call: TRBJ1-4; d_call: .; v_call: TRBV4-2
cdr3_nt: TGTGCCAGCAGTTTACATTTCGAGGGAAAGGTTACAGATACGCAGTATTTT; cdr3_aa: CASSLHFEGKVTDTQYF; clone_size: many; j_call: TRBJ2-3; d_call: .; v_call: TRBV28
cdr3_nt: TGTGCCTGGAGTGGGACATCCTACGAGCAGTACTTC; cdr3_aa: CAWSGTSYEQYF; clone_size: .; j_call: TRBJ2-7; d_call: .; v_call: TRBV30
cdr3_nt: TGTGCCATCAGTGGGTACGGCAACTATGGCTACACCTTC; cdr3_aa: CAISGYGNYGYTF; clone_size: few; j_call: TRBJ1-2; d_call: .; v_call: TRBV10-3
cdr3_nt: TGTGCTAGTGGTTTGGGGACCGCCGCAGATACGCAGTATTTT; cdr3_aa: CASGLGTAADTQYF; clone_size: many; j_call: TRBJ2-3; d_call: .; v_call: TRBV12-5
cdr3_nt: TGTGCCAGCAGTTACTCCGGGACTAGGCAGCCCCAGCATTTT; cdr3_aa: CASSYSGTRQPQHF; clone_size: many; j_call: TRBJ1-5; d_call: .; v_call: TRBV6-2/TRBV6-3
cdr3_nt: TGTGCCAGCAGTGAAATCGGTACAGGGCGGGATGAGCAGTTCTTC; cdr3_aa: CASSEIGTGRDEQFF; clone_size: few; j_call: TRBJ2-1; d_call: .; v_call: TRBV2
cdr3_nt: TGTGCCAGCTCTTCGGAAGCGGGCTCTCGGGAGCAGTTCTTC; cdr3_aa: CASSSEAGSREQFF; clone_size: .; j_call: TRBJ2-1; d_call: .; v_call: TRBV18
cdr3_nt: TGTGCCAGCAGTTACTCGAGGGGGCAGCGCTACGAGCAGTACTTC; cdr3_aa: CASSYSRGQRYEQYF; clone_size: few; j_call: TRBJ2-7; d_call: TRBD1; v_call: TRBV6-5
cdr3_nt: TGTGCCAGCAGTCAAAGGTGGGACCTCGGAGAGACCCAGTACTTC; cdr3_aa: CASSQRWDLGETQYF; clone_size: few; j_call: TRBJ2-5; d_call: .; v_call: TRBV12-3/TRBV12-4
cdr3_nt: TGTGCCATCACAGGGACAGGGGTCACAGATACGCAGTATTTT; cdr3_aa: CAITGTGVTDTQYF; clone_size: many; j_call: TRBJ2-3; d_call: TRBD1; v_call: TRBV10-3
cdr3_nt: TGTGCCAGCAGCCAAGATCAAAGGGGAGCCTTAAACGTTCAGTTCTTC; cdr3_aa: CASSQDQRGALNVQFF; clone_size: few; j_call: TRBJ2-1; d_call: .; v_call: TRBV14
cdr3_nt: TGCAGTGCTAGAGATCCAAGCGGGAACACCGGGGAGCTGTTTTTT; cdr3_aa: CSARDPSGNTGELFF; clone_size: many; j_call: TRBJ2-2; d_call: .; v_call: TRBV20-1
cdr3_nt: TGTGCCAGCAGCTTAGAGGGACAGCGCCTTATGGAGACCCAGTACTTC; cdr3_aa: CASSLEGQRLMETQYF; clone_size: few; j_call: TRBJ2-5; d_call: TRBD1; v_call: TRBV7-8
cdr3_nt: TGTGCCAGCAAAAACTCAAGGGCCTACAATGAGCAGTTCTTC; cdr3_aa: CASKNSRAYNEQFF; clone_size: .; j_call: TRBJ2-1; d_call: .; v_call: TRBV27
cdr3_nt: TGTGCCAGCACCTTGACAGGGGGCGGCTACACCTTC; cdr3_aa: CASTLTGGGYTF; clone_size: many; j_call: TRBJ1-2; d_call: TRBD1; v_call: TRBV7-9
cdr3_nt: TGTGCCAGCAGCTTGGGTTTGGTAGCGGGATTGAGCGGGACCCAGTACTTC; cdr3_aa: CASSLGLVAGLSGTQYF; clone_size: .; j_call: TRBJ2-5; d_call: TRBD2; v_call: TRBV7-9
cdr3_nt: TGCGCCAGCAGCCTTCGGGGGGGGAGGGATAACTATGGCTACACCTTC; cdr3_aa: CASSLRGGRDNYGYTF; clone_size: .; j_call: TRBJ1-2; d_call: .; v_call: TRBV4-3
cdr3_nt: TGCGCCAGCAGTCCTCCGTCGCGGCCGGCCTACGAGCAGTACTTC; cdr3_aa: CASSPPSRPAYEQYF; clone_size: many; j_call: TRBJ2-7; d_call: .; v_call: TRBV4-1
cdr3_nt: TGTGCCAGTAGTCCAGGACTAGCGGGATCCGGGGAGCTGTTTTTT; cdr3_aa: CASSPGLAGSGELFF; clone_size: .; j_call: TRBJ2-2; d_call: TRBD2; v_call: TRBV19
cdr3_nt: TGCAGTGCTAGGGACAGGGGGAAATACGAGCAGTACTTC; cdr3_aa: CSARDRGKYEQYF; clone_size: few; j_call: TRBJ2-7; d_call: TRBD1; v_call: TRBV20-1
cdr3_nt: TGTGCCAGCAGCTCTGTTGACAGGGCTAAAGAGACCCAGTACTTC; cdr3_aa: CASSSVDRAKETQYF; clone_size: many; j_call: TRBJ2-5; d_call: TRBD1; v_call: TRBV7-9